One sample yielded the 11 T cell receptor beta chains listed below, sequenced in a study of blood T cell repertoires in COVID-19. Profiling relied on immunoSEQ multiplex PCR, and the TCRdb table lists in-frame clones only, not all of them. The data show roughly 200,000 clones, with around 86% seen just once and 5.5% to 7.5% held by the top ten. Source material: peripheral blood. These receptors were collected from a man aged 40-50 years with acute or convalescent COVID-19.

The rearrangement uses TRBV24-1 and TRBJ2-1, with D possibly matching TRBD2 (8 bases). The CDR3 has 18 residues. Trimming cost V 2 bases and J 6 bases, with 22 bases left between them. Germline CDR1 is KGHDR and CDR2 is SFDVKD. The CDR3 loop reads CATSDSTGFNGGANEQFF. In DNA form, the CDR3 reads TGTGCCACCAGTGATTCGACAGGGTTCAACGGGGGGGCCAATGAGCAGTTCTTC.

CDR3 residues: CASTRPTGFIGYTF. In nucleotides, the CDR3 is TGTGCCAGCACCAGACCTACAGGGTTTATTGGCTACACCTTC. The chain combines TRBV28 with TRBJ1-2; D is perhaps TRBD1 (6 bases). CDR3 length: 14 amino acids. Germline lookup yields CDR1 MDHEN and CDR2 SYDVKM. V was pared by 7 bases and J by 7 bases, with 19 bases between.

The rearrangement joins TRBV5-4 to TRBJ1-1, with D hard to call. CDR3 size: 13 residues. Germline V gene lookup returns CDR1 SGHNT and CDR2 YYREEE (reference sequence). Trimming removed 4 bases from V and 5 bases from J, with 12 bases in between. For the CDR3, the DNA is TGTGCCAGCAGCCGGCGGGAAGGTACTGAAGCTTTCTTT. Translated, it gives CASSRREGTEAFF.

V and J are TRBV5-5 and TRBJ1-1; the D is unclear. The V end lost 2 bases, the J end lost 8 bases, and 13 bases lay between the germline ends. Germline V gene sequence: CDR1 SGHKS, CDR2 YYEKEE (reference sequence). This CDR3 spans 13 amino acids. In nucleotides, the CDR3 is TGTGCCAGCAGCTTCTCACCAGGATTGGAAGCTTTCTTT. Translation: CASSFSPGLEAFF.

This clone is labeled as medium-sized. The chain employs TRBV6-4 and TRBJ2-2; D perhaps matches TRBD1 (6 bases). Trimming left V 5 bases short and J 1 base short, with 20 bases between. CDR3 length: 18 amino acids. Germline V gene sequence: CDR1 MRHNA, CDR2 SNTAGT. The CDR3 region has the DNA TGTGCCAGCAGTCCGGGAACACAGGGTCAAGAGAACACCGGGGAGCTGTTTTTT. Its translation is CASSPGTQGQENTGELFF.

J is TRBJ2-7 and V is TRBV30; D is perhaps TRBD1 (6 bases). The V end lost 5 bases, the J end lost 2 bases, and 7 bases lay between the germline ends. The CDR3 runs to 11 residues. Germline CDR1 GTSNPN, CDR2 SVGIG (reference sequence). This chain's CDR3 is CAWRDTYEQYF. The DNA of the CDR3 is TGTGCCTGGCGGGACACCTACGAGCAGTACTTC. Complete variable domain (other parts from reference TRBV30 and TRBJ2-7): SQTIHQWPATLVQPVGSPLSLECTVEGTSNPNLYWYRQAAGRGLQLLFYSVGIGQISSEVPQNLSASRPQDRQFILSSKKLLLSDSGFYLCAWRDTYEQYFGPGTRLTVT.

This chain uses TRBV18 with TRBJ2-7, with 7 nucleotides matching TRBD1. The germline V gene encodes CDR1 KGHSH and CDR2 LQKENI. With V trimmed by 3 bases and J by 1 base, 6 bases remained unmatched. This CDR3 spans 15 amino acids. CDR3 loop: CASSPRQGASYEQYF. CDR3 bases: TGTGCCAGCTCACCGAGACAGGGTGCGTCCTACGAGCAGTACTTC.

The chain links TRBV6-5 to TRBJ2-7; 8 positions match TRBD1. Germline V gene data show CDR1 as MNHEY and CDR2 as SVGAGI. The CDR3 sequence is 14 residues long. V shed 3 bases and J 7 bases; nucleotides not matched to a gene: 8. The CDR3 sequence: CASSYRQGAREQYF. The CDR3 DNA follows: TGTGCCAGCAGTTATAGGCAGGGGGCTCGTGAGCAGTACTTC.

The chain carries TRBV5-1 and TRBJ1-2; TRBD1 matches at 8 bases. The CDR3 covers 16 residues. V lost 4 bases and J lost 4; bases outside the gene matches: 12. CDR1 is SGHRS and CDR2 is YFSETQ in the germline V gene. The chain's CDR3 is CASSPGSGGFGYGYTF. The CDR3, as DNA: TGCGCCAGCAGCCCGGGGTCAGGGGGCTTTGGCTATGGCTACACCTTC.

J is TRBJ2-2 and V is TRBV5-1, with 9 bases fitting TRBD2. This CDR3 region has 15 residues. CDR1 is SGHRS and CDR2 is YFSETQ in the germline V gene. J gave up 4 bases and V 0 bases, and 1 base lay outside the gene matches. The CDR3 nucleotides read TGCGCCAGCAGCTTGGTGCGGGGGGGCACCGGGGAGCTGTTTTTT. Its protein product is CASSLVRGGTGELFF. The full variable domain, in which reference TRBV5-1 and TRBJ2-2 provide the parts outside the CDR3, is KAGVTQTPRYLIKTRGQQVTLSCSPISGHRSVSWYQQTPGQGLQFLFEYFSETQRNKGNFPGRFSGRQFSNSRSEMNVSTLELGDSALYLCASSLVRGGTGELFFGEGSRLTVL.

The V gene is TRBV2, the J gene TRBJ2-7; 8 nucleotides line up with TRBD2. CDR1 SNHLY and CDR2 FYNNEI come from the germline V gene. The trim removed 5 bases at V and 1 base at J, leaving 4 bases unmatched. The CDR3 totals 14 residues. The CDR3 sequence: CASSLAGRSYEQYF. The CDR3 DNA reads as TGTGCCAGCAGTTTAGCGGGGAGGTCCTACGAGCAGTACTTC.